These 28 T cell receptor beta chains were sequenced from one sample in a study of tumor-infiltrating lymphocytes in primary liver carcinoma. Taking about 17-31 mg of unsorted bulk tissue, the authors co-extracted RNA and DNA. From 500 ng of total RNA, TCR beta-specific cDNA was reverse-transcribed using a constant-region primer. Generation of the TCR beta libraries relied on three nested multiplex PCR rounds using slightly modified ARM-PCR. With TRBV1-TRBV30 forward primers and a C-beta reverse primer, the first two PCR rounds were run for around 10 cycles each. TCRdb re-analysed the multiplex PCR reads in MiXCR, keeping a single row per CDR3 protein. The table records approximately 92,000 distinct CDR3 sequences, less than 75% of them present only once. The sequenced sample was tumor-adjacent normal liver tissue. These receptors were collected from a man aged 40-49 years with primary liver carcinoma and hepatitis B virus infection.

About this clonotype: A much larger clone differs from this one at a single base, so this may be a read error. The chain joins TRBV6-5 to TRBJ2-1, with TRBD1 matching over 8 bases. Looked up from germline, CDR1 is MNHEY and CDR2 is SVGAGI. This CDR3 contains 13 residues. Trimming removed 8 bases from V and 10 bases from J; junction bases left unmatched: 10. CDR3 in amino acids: CASGGQAAGEQFF. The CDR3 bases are TGTGCCAGCGGGGGACAGGCGGCAGGAGAGCAGTTCTTC.

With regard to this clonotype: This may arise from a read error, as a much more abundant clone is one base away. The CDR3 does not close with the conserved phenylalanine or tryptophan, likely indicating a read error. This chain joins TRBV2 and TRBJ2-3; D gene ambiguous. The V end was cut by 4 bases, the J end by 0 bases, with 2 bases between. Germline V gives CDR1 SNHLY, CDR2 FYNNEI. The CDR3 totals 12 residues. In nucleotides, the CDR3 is TGTGCCAGCAGTGGGAGCACAGATACGCAGTATGTT. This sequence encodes CASSGSTDTQYV.

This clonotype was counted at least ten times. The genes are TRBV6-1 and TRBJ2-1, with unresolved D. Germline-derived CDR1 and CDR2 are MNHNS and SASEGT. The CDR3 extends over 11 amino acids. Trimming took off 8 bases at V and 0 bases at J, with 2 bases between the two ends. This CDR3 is CASGSYNEQFF. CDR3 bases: TGTGCCAGCGGCTCCTACAATGAGCAGTTCTTC.

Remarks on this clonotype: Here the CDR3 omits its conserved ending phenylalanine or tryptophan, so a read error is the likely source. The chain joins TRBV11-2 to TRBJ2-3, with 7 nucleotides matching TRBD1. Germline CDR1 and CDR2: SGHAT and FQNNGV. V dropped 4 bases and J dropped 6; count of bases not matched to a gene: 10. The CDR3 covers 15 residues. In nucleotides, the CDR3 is TGTGCCAGCAGCTCAGTCCCGGGACAGTGGGATACGCAGTATTAT. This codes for CASSSVPGQWDTQYY.

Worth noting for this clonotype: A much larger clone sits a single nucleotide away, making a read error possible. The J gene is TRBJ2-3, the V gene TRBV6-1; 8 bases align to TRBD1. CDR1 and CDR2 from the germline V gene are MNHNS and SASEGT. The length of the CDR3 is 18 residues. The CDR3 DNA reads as TGTGCCAGCAGTGATGGCCTTGGACAGGGCAAATGGTACGATACGCGGTATTTT. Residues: CASSDGLGQGKWYDTRYF.

CDR3 protein: CASSTDGANYGYTF. Written as DNA, the CDR3 is TGTGCCAGCAGTACGGACGGAGCTAACTATGGCTACACCTTC. This rearrangement joins TRBV28 to TRBJ1-2; D is unresolved. Germline values: CDR1 MDHEN, CDR2 SYDVKM. The CDR3 has 14 amino acids. V was cut by 5 bases and J by 0 bases, with 10 bases left in between.

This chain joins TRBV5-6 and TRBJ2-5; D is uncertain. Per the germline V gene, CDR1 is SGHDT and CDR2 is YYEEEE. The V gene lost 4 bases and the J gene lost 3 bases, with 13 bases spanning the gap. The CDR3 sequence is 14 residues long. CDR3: CASSMPTGEETQYF. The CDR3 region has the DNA TGTGCCAGCAGCATGCCGACTGGGGAAGAGACCCAGTACTTC.

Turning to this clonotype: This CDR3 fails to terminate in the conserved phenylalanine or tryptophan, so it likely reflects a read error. The CDR3 spells CASSSREGAETQYS. In DNA, the CDR3 is TGTGCCAGCAGTTCCAGGGAGGGGGCGGAGACCCAGTACTCC. This sequence joins TRBV11-2 and TRBJ2-5; D may correspond to TRBD1 or TRBD2 (7 bases each). Trimming took 6 bases from V and 5 from J, leaving 16 bases between them. CDR1 is SGHAT and CDR2 is FQNNGV in the germline V gene. This CDR3 has 14 residues.

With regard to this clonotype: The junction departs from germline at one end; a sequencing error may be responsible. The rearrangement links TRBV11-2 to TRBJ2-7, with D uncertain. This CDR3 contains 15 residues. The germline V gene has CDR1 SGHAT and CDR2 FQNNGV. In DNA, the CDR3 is TGTGCCAGCAGCCTATCCGTGCGAATATCCTACGAGGAGTACTTC. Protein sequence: CASSLSVRISYEEYF.

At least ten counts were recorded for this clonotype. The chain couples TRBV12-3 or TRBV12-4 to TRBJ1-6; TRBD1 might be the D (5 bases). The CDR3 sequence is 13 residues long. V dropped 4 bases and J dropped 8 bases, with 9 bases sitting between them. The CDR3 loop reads CASSSLGDSPLHF. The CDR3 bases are TGTGCCAGCAGTTCCCTAGGGGATTCACCCCTCCACTTT.

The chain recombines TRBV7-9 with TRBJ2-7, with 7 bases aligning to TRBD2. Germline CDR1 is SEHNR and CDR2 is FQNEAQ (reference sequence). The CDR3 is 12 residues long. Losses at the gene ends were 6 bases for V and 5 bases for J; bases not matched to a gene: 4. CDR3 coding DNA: TGTGCCAGCAGTTGGGCGGGGGACGAGCAGTACTTC. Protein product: CASSWAGDEQYF.

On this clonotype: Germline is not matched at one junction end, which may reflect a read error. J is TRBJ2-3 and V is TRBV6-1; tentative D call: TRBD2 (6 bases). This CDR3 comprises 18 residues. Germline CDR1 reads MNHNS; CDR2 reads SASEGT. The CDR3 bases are TGTGCTAGCAGTGAACCAGCTAGCGTGCCGTATAGCACAGATATGCAGTATTTT. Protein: CASSEPASVPYSTDMQYF.

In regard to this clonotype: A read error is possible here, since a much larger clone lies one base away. DNA for the CDR3: TGTGCCAGCAGCTTAAGCGGGGCGGACACCGGGGAGCTGTTTTTT. Its protein product is CASSLSGADTGELFF. The chain has TRBV5-5 and TRBJ2-2; 7 bases are shared with TRBD2. Per germline, CDR1 SGHKS and CDR2 YYEKEE (reference sequence). CDR3 length equals 15 residues. With V trimmed by 2 bases and J by 3 bases, 4 bases remained unmatched.

The CDR3 region has the DNA TGTGCCAGCAGTCAGATAGATACGCAGTATTTT. It encodes CASSQIDTQYF. V usage is TRBV28 and J usage is TRBJ2-3; D is unclear. With 5 bases removed from V and 5 bases from J, the gap between germline ends came to 5 bases. Germline V gene sequence: CDR1 MDHEN, CDR2 SYDVKM. The CDR3 contains 11 residues.

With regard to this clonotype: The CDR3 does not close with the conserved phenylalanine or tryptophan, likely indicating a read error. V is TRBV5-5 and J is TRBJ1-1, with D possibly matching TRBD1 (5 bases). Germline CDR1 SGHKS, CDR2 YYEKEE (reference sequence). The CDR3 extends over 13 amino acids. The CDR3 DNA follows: TGTGCCAGCAGCTTCGAGGGGAACATTGAAGCTTTCATT. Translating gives CASSFEGNIEAFI.

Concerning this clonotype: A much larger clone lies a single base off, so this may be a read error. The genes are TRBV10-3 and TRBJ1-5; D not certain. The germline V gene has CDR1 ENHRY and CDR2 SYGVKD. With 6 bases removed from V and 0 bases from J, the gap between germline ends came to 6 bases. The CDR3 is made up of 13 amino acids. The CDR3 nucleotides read TGTGCCATCAGACGGGATAGCAATCAGCCCCAGCATTTT. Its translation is CAIRRDSNQPQHF.

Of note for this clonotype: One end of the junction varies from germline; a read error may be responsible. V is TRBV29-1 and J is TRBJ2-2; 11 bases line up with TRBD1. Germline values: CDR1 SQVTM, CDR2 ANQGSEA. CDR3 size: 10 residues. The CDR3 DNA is TGCAGTGTGGGACAGGGGGATCTGTTTTTT. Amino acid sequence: CSVGQGDLFF.

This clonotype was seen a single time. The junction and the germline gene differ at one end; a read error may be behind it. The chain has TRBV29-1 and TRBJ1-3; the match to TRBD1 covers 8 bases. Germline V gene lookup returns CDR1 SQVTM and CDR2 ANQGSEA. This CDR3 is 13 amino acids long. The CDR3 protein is CGVQTGAGNIIYF. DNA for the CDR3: TGCGGCGTACAGACAGGGGCTGGAAACATCATATATTTT.

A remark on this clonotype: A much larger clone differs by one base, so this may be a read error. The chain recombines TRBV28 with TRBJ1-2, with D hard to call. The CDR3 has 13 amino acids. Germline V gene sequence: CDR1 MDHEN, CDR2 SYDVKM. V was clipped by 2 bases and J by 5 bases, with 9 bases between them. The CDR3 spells CASSLGWWYGYTF. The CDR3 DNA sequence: TGTGCCAGCAGTTTAGGATGGTGGTATGGCTACACCTTC.

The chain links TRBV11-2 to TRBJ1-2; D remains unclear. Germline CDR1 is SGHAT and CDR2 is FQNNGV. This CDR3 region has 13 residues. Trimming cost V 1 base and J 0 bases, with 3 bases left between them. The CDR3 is CASSLGANYGYTF. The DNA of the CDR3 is TGTGCCAGCAGCTTAGGAGCTAACTATGGCTACACCTTC.

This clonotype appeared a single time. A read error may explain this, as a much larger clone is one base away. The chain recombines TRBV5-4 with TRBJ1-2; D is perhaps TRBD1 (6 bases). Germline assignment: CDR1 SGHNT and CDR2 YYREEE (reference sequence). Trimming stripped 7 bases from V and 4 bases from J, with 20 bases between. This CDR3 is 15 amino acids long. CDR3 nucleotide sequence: TGTGCCAGCGCCCAGGGGCGGGAGTGGAGCTATGGCTACACCTTC. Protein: CASAQGREWSYGYTF.

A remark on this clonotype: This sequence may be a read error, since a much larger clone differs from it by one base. The CDR3 spells CASSLDQGTTDTQYF. The CDR3 DNA follows: TGTGCCAGCAGCTTAGACCAGGGGACCACAGATACGCAGTATTTT. The V call is TRBV7-9, the J call TRBJ2-3, with D perhaps matching TRBD1 (6 bases). Trimming removed 1 base at V and 2 bases at J, with 10 bases between. CDR3 length: 15 residues. Germline V gene lookup returns CDR1 SEHNR and CDR2 FQNEAQ (reference sequence).

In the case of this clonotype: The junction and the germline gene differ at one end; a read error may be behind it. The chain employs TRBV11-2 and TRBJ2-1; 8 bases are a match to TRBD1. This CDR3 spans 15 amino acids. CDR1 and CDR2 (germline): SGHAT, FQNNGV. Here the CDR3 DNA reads TGTGCCAGCAGCTCCCGACAGGGGCCCTACGATGAGCAGTTCTTC. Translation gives CASSSRQGPYDEQFF. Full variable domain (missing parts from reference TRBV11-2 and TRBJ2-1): EAGVAQSPRYKIIEKRQSVAFWCNPISGHATLYWYQQILGQGPKLLIQFQNNGVVDDSQLPKDRFSAERLKGVDSTLKIQPAKLEDSAVYLCASSSRQGPYDEQFFGPGTRLTVL.

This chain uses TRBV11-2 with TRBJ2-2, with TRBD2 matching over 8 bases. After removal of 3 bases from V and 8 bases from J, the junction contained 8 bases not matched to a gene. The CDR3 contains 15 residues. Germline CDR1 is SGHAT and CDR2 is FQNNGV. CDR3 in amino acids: CASSFNGRAKGELFF. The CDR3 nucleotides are TGTGCCAGCAGCTTTAACGGGAGGGCCAAGGGGGAGCTGTTTTTT.

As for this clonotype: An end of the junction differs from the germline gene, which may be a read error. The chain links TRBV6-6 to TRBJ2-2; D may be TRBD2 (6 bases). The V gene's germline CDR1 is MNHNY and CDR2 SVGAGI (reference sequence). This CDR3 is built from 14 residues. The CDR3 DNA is TGTGCCAACAGTTCCGGACTACTTACCCGGGAGCTGTTTTTT. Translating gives CANSSGLLTRELFF.

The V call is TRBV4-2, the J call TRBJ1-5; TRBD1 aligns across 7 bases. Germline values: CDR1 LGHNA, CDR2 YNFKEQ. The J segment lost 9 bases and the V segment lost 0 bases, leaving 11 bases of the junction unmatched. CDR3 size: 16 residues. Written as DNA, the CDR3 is TGTGCCAGCAGCCAAGATGGAGGACAGGCCGGTCGGCCCCAGCATTTT. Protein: CASSQDGGQAGRPQHF.

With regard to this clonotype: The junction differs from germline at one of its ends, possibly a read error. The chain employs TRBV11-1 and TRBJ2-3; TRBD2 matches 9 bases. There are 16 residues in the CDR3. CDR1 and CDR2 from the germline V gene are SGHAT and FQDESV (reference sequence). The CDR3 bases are TGTACCAGCAGCAAGGGACTAGCTGTCAGCACAGATACGCAGTATTTT. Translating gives CTSSKGLAVSTDTQYF.

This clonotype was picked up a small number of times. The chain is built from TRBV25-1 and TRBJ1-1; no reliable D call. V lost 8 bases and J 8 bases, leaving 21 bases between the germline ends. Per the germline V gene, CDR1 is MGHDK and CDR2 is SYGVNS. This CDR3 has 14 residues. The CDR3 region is CASQLTAGESEAFF. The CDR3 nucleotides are TGTGCCAGCCAATTAACGGCCGGGGAGTCAGAAGCTTTCTTT.